This TCR beta chain appears in the sequencing data of a study of blood T cells in healthy people across ages. Study-wide context: Using template switching, researchers captured about one barcoded beta molecule for each two T cells. Findings and caveats of the study: Naive CD4+ cell counts and diversity both ran higher in long-lived than in aged donors.

Primers used in a second PCR of roughly 7 to 11 cycles were a sample-barcoded 5' primer and a J-beta primer mix. Every cDNA was tagged by a template-switch adaptor with 12 random nucleotides. TCRdb called the 5' RACE reads again in MiXCR, with one record for every CDR3 protein. Here the sample spans about 1.1 million distinct CDR3 sequences, about two fifths being singletons. The germline CDR1 and CDR2 sequences are DFQATT and SNEGSKA (reference sequence). Deletions cut 3 bases from V and 0 bases from J, with 9 bases between. The CDR3 sequence is 13 residues long. With respect to this clonotype: The antigen is undetermined.

The sample providers were healthy Caucasian people from Russia, aged roughly 6 to 90. This chain connects TRBV20-1 to TRBJ2-7; D may be TRBD2 (5 bases). The receptor was derived from a man younger than 30 in good health. The sequencing sample was made of blood. DNA of the CDR3: TGCAGTGCTAGCGTGGGGAGCTCCTACGAGCAGTACTTC. Translation gives CSASVGSSYEQYF.